The clone carrying this TCR beta chain was counted at least ten times. Its antigen is as yet unknown. The data are from a study of human T cells and chemical hapten exposure. Study-level information: The study patch tested 0.01% DPC on the upper back and read results at 6 days. General study results and limits: TCRs exceeding 1 in 1000 frequency stayed unchanged with DPC sensitization.

Authors' analysis steps: Across samples, TCR counts had a median of roughly 98,000 and ranged from roughly 23,224 to 700,000. TCRdb processed the RACE reads anew with MiXCR; each CDR3 protein has one entry. Here the V and J calls rest on TCRdb's processing, not on the authors' analysis. The repertoire holds around 27,000 distinct CDR3 sequences, with about 5.6% as singletons. The time point is: patch test 3, about 24 weeks after DPC sensitization. Indicated treatment: therapeutic diphenylcyclopropenone sensitization with weekly scalp DPC. Prior to each patch test being applied, blood was drawn. Material: whole blood, obtained in connection with sensitization to the hapten diphenylcyclopropenone (DPC). The clonotype was recovered from a man aged 25-45 years with alopecia areata. Some clones in this sample may be carry-over from other donors' samples.

Written as DNA, the CDR3 is TGTGCCAGCAGCTCAATTGTGTCGGGGGGCAAGGATGGCTACACCTTC. Amino acids: CASSSIVSGGKDGYTF. The V gene is TRBV28, the J gene TRBJ1-2; a possible D gene is TRBD1 (6 bases). CDR3 size: 16 residues. The germline V gene has CDR1 MDHEN and CDR2 SYDVKM. V lost 6 bases, J lost 6 bases, and 23 bases lay in between.